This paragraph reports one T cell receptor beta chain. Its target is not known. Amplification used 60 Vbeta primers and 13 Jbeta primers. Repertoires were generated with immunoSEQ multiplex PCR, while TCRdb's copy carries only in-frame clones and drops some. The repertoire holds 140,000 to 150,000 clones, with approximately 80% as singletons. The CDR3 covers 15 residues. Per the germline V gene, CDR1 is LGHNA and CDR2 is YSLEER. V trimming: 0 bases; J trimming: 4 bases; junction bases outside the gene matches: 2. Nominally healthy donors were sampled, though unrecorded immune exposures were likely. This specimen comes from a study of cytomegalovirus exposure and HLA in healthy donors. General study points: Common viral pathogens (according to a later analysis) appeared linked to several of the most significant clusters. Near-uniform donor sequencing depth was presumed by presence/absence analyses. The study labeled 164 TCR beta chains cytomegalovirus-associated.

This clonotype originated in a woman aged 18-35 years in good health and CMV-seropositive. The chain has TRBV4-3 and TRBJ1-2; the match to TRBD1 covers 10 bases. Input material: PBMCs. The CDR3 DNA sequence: TGCGCCAGCAGCCAAGACTGGACAGGGGGCTATGGCTACACCTTC. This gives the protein CASSQDWTGGYGYTF.